A selection of T cell receptor beta chains follows, all from one sample in a study of cytomegalovirus exposure and HLA in healthy donors. Method: immunoSEQ multiplex PCR; TCRdb's copy keeps in-frame clones and lacks some. The sample yields fewer than 75,000 clones, 75% seen once. The specimen was PBMCs. These receptors all come from a man in his sixties or seventies in good health and CMV-seronegative. Each CDR3 is given with its conserved first and last residue. Each record gives: D gene, J gene, V gene, clone size, CDR3 protein, CDR3 DNA. The D gene is left open where the match is weak. Rows give clone size only sometimes, using once, few, many, or a class for an expanded clone.

d_gene: NA
j_gene: TRBJ1-1
v_gene: TRBV19
abundance: NA
CDR3aa: CASSIGQGDTEAFF
CDR3nt: TGTGCCAGTAGTATTGGGCAGGGTGACACTGAAGCTTTCTTT

d_gene: NA
j_gene: TRBJ2-1
v_gene: TRBV30
abundance: NA
CDR3aa: CAWSRQGVHEQFF
CDR3nt: TGTGCCTGGTCTCGGCAGGGTGTCCATGAGCAGTTCTTC

d_gene: TRBD1
j_gene: TRBJ2-3
v_gene: TRBV6-5
abundance: NA
CDR3aa: CASSSRDRADSDTQYF
CDR3nt: TGTGCCAGCAGTTCCAGGGACAGGGCTGATTCAGATACGCAGTATTTT

d_gene: NA
j_gene: TRBJ1-2
v_gene: TRBV6-5
abundance: NA
CDR3aa: CASSYDSTPSYGYTF
CDR3nt: TGTGCCAGCAGTTACGATTCGACACCGTCCTATGGCTACACCTTC

d_gene: NA
j_gene: TRBJ1-1
v_gene: TRBV2
abundance: NA
CDR3aa: CASTMSSGATEAFF
CDR3nt: TGTGCCAGCACCATGAGTTCTGGGGCCACTGAAGCTTTCTTT

d_gene: TRBD1
j_gene: TRBJ2-3
v_gene: TRBV4-3
abundance: NA
CDR3aa: CASSQEPGTGEGTDTQYF
CDR3nt: TGCGCCAGCAGCCAAGAACCGGGGACAGGGGAAGGCACAGATACGCAGTATTTT

d_gene: NA
j_gene: TRBJ1-5
v_gene: TRBV28
abundance: few
CDR3aa: CASSSLRIGNQPQHF
CDR3nt: TGTGCCAGCAGCTCCCTCAGGATTGGCAATCAGCCCCAGCATTTT

d_gene: NA
j_gene: TRBJ2-4
v_gene: TRBV2
abundance: NA
CDR3aa: CASSIWQGQDIQYF
CDR3nt: TGTGCCAGCAGTATCTGGCAGGGCCAGGACATTCAGTACTTC

d_gene: TRBD1
j_gene: TRBJ2-3
v_gene: TRBV15
abundance: NA
CDR3aa: CATSRGAGGGTDTQYF
CDR3nt: TGTGCCACCAGCAGAGGGGCAGGGGGAGGCACAGATACGCAGTATTTT

d_gene: NA
j_gene: TRBJ2-1
v_gene: TRBV5-1
abundance: NA
CDR3aa: CASSLAPLASNEQFF
CDR3nt: TGCGCCAGCAGCTTGGCCCCGTTGGCATCCAATGAGCAGTTCTTC

d_gene: TRBD1
j_gene: TRBJ2-7
v_gene: TRBV6-5
abundance: few
CDR3aa: CASSYSGTGDYEQYF
CDR3nt: TGTGCCAGCAGTTACTCGGGGACAGGGGACTACGAGCAGTACTTC

d_gene: NA
j_gene: TRBJ1-1
v_gene: TRBV29-1
abundance: NA
CDR3aa: CSVELVEQTEAFF
CDR3nt: TGCAGCGTTGAGCTCGTGGAGCAGACTGAAGCTTTCTTT

d_gene: NA
j_gene: TRBJ1-1
v_gene: TRBV5-1
abundance: NA
CDR3aa: CASSLGQGRQQRDTEAFF
CDR3nt: TGCGCCAGCAGCTTAGGTCAAGGCAGGCAACAGAGGGACACTGAAGCTTTCTTT

d_gene: TRBD2
j_gene: TRBJ2-2
v_gene: TRBV27
abundance: once
CDR3aa: CASSELGLAANTGELFF
CDR3nt: TGTGCCAGCAGTGAACTCGGACTAGCGGCGAACACCGGGGAGCTGTTTTTT

d_gene: TRBD1
j_gene: TRBJ1-1
v_gene: TRBV7-6
abundance: NA
CDR3aa: CASSLTPGQNINTEAFF
CDR3nt: TGTGCCAGCAGCTTGACCCCGGGACAGAATATTAACACTGAAGCTTTCTTT

d_gene: NA
j_gene: TRBJ1-6
v_gene: TRBV10-3
abundance: NA
CDR3aa: CAISELGESSPLHF
CDR3nt: TGTGCCATCAGTGAGCTGGGAGAGAGTTCACCCCTCCACTTT

d_gene: TRBD1
j_gene: TRBJ2-2
v_gene: TRBV19
abundance: NA
CDR3aa: CASSTGQGWNTGELFF
CDR3nt: TGTGCCAGTAGTACCGGACAGGGTTGGAACACCGGGGAGCTGTTTTTT

d_gene: NA
j_gene: TRBJ1-4
v_gene: TRBV19
abundance: NA
CDR3aa: CASRGRGQSTNEKLFF
CDR3nt: TGTGCCAGTAGAGGACGAGGACAGTCAACTAATGAAAAACTGTTTTTT

d_gene: TRBD1
j_gene: TRBJ1-6
v_gene: TRBV5-1
abundance: NA
CDR3aa: CASSLVQGNNSPLHF
CDR3nt: TGCGCCAGCAGCTTGGTACAGGGGAATAATTCACCCCTCCACTTT

d_gene: NA
j_gene: TRBJ2-5
v_gene: TRBV7-2
abundance: NA
CDR3aa: CASSPEVGQETQYF
CDR3nt: TGTGCCAGCAGCCCGGAGGTAGGGCAAGAGACCCAGTACTTC

d_gene: TRBD1
j_gene: TRBJ1-1
v_gene: TRBV29-1
abundance: NA
CDR3aa: CSVEIDRASEAFF
CDR3nt: TGCAGCGTTGAAATCGACAGGGCTTCCGAAGCTTTCTTT

d_gene: NA
j_gene: TRBJ2-2
v_gene: TRBV27
abundance: NA
CDR3aa: CGTRIIRDTGELFF
CDR3nt: TGTGGCACCCGTATCATCCGCGACACCGGGGAGCTGTTTTTT

d_gene: NA
j_gene: TRBJ1-5
v_gene: TRBV28
abundance: NA
CDR3aa: CASSLTSVRPQHF
CDR3nt: TGTGCCAGCAGTTTGACATCCGTGAGGCCCCAGCATTTT

d_gene: NA
j_gene: TRBJ1-6
v_gene: TRBV19
abundance: NA
CDR3aa: CASSPRQERPLHF
CDR3nt: TGTGCCAGTAGTCCAAGACAGGAAAGACCCCTCCACTTT

d_gene: TRBD1
j_gene: TRBJ2-1
v_gene: TRBV19
abundance: NA
CDR3aa: CASSMDRGYYNEQFF
CDR3nt: TGTGCCAGTAGTATGGACAGGGGGTACTACAATGAGCAGTTCTTC

d_gene: NA
j_gene: TRBJ1-1
v_gene: TRBV29-1
abundance: once
CDR3aa: CSVATELAEAFF
CDR3nt: TGCAGCGTTGCCACAGAACTGGCTGAAGCTTTCTTT

d_gene: NA
j_gene: TRBJ2-6
v_gene: TRBV5-4
abundance: NA
CDR3aa: CASSLDVQVLSGANVLTF
CDR3nt: TGTGCCAGCAGCTTGGACGTCCAGGTGCTCTCTGGGGCCAACGTCCTGACTTTC

d_gene: NA
j_gene: TRBJ2-1
v_gene: TRBV11-2
abundance: NA
CDR3aa: CASSLEWGVSYNEQFF
CDR3nt: TGTGCCAGCAGCTTAGAATGGGGAGTCTCCTACAATGAGCAGTTCTTC

d_gene: TRBD1
j_gene: TRBJ1-2
v_gene: TRBV4-1
abundance: once
CDR3aa: CASSQLGLQGLGYGYTF
CDR3nt: TGCGCCAGCAGCCAGTTGGGGTTACAGGGGCTCGGCTATGGCTACACCTTC

d_gene: NA
j_gene: TRBJ1-1
v_gene: TRBV5-1
abundance: NA
CDR3aa: CASSLEPASEWDTEAFF
CDR3nt: TGCGCCAGCAGCTTGGAGCCCGCCTCGGAGTGGGACACTGAAGCTTTCTTT

d_gene: TRBD2
j_gene: TRBJ2-5
v_gene: TRBV7-2
abundance: NA
CDR3aa: CASSLGTSGYQETQYF
CDR3nt: TGTGCCAGCAGCTTAGGGACTAGCGGATACCAAGAGACCCAGTACTTC

d_gene: NA
j_gene: TRBJ1-6
v_gene: TRBV6-5
abundance: NA
CDR3aa: CASSYARQGGNSPLHF
CDR3nt: TGTGCCAGCAGTTACGCTCGGCAGGGTGGCAATTCACCCCTCCACTTT

d_gene: TRBD1
j_gene: TRBJ1-2
v_gene: TRBV2
abundance: NA
CDR3aa: CASSPGQPGIYGYTF
CDR3nt: TGTGCCAGCAGCCCGGGACAGCCTGGCATCTATGGCTACACCTTC

d_gene: NA
j_gene: TRBJ2-5
v_gene: TRBV7-9
abundance: NA
CDR3aa: CASSLTTGNQETQYF
CDR3nt: TGTGCCAGCAGCTTAACCACAGGGAATCAAGAGACCCAGTACTTC

d_gene: NA
j_gene: TRBJ1-2
v_gene: TRBV19
abundance: NA
CDR3aa: CASSIWAGEGYGYTF
CDR3nt: TGTGCCAGTAGTATATGGGCAGGGGAAGGCTATGGCTACACCTTC

d_gene: NA
j_gene: TRBJ2-7
v_gene: TRBV18
abundance: NA
CDR3aa: CASSPPYVPNEQYF
CDR3nt: TGTGCCAGCTCACCACCGTACGTTCCTAACGAGCAGTACTTC

d_gene: NA
j_gene: TRBJ2-5
v_gene: TRBV11-2
abundance: NA
CDR3aa: CASSPDRGETQYF
CDR3nt: TGTGCCAGCAGCCCGGACAGAGGAGAGACCCAGTACTTC

d_gene: TRBD1
j_gene: TRBJ2-3
v_gene: TRBV29-1
abundance: NA
CDR3aa: CSVTPGGVSDTQYF
CDR3nt: TGCAGCGTTACCCCAGGGGGCGTCTCAGATACGCAGTATTTT

d_gene: NA
j_gene: TRBJ1-2
v_gene: TRBV7-2
abundance: NA
CDR3aa: CASRTGGENYGYTF
CDR3nt: TGTGCCAGCAGAACTGGAGGGGAAAACTATGGCTACACCTTC

d_gene: TRBD1
j_gene: TRBJ2-2
v_gene: TRBV6-1
abundance: NA
CDR3aa: CASMLTGGTGELFF
CDR3nt: TGTGCCAGCATGTTGACAGGGGGAACCGGGGAGCTGTTTTTT